This T cell receptor beta chain was found in a study of blood T cell repertoires in COVID-19. Across the study: COVID-19 samples, acute and convalescent, were from the United States, Italy and Spain. PBMCs, B-cell-depleted T cells, or T cells provided the cDNA or gDNA that made up the material.

Patients at the Seattle site were enrolled during active infection and followed longitudinally. The authors' processing: Estimated nucleated cell counts came from reference gene primer amplification. Assay used: immunoSEQ multiplex PCR; TCRdb lists only in-frame clones, some missing. V, J and clone size derive from that table, while D and trimming were established from the DNA sequence. The sample yields about 270,000 clones, 86% seen once. J was trimmed by 4 bases and V by 6 bases; bases with no gene match: 9. The germline V gene encodes CDR1 ENHRY and CDR2 SYGVKD. The CDR3 runs 15 residues. The sequence came from a woman aged 25-40 years with COVID-19, enrolled during active disease. The sample taken for sequencing was peripheral blood. V usage is TRBV10-3 and J usage is TRBJ2-1, with 7 bases lining up with TRBD1. The CDR3 nucleotides are TGTGCCATCAGGTCCGGGACAGTGAGATACAATGAGCAGTTCTTC. The encoded protein is CAIRSGTVRYNEQFF.